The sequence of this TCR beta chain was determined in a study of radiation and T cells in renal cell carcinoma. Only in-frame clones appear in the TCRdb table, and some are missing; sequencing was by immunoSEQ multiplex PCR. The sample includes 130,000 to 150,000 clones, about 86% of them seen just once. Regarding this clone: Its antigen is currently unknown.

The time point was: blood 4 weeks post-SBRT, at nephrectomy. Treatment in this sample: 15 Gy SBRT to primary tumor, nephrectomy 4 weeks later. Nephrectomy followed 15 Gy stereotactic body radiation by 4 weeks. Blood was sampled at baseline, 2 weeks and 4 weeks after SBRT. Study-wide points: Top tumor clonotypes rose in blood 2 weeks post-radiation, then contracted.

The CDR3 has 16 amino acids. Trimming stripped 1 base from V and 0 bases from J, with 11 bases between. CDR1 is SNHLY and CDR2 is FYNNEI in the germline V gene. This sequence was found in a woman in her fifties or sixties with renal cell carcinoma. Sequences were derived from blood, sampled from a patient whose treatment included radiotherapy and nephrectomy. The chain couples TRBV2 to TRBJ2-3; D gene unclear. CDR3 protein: CASSEGDMPSTDTQYF. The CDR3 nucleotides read TGTGCCAGCAGTGAAGGAGACATGCCTAGCACAGATACGCAGTATTTT. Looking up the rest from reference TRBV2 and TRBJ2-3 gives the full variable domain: EPEVTQTPSHQVTQMGQEVILRCVPISNHLYFYWYRQILGQKVEFLVSFYNNEISEKSEIFDDQFSVERPDGSNFTLKIRSTKLEDSAMYFCASSEGDMPSTDTQYFGPGTRLTVL.